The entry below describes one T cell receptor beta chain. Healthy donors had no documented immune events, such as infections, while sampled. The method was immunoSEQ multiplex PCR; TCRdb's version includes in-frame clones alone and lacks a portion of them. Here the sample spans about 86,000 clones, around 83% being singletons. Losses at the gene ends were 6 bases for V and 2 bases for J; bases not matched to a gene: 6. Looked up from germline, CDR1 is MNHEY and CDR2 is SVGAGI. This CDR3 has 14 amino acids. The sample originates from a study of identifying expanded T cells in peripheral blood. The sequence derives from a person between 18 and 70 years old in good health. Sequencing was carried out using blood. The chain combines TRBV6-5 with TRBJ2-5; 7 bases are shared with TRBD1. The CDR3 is CASRPGQKQETQYF. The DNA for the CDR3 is TGTGCCAGCAGACCGGGACAGAAGCAAGAGACCCAGTACTTC.